A single sample gave rise to the 23 T cell receptor beta chains below, sequenced in a study of OX40 agonist ivuxolimab in advanced cancers. TCRdb's table, derived via immunoSEQ multiplex PCR, lists solely in-frame clones and lacks some. The table lists 45,000 to 70,000 clones, roughly 84% of them singletons. The source material was CD4+ or CD8+ T cells sorted from blood, sampled in a trial of the OX40 agonist ivuxolimab. All receptors derive from an adult with an advanced solid tumor such as melanoma, head and neck, liver or kidney cancer.

This clone was seen only a few times. The chain uses TRBV18 and TRBJ1-1; D not resolved. V was shortened by 6 bases and J by 7 bases, with 12 bases between the two germline ends. The CDR3 covers 12 residues. CDR1 and CDR2 (germline): KGHSH, LQKENI. The CDR3 DNA follows: TGTGCCAGCTCTCCTTTAGGGTTTGAAGCTTTCTTT. This codes for CASSPLGFEAFF.

This rearrangement joins TRBV9 to TRBJ1-2, with 8 bases identical to TRBD1. Germline V gene data show CDR1 as SGDLS and CDR2 as YYNGEE. The CDR3 covers 16 residues. V dropped 4 bases and J dropped 5; count of bases not matched to a gene: 13. CDR3 in amino acids: CASSSPRFGTGYGYTF. Here the CDR3 DNA reads TGTGCCAGCAGCTCCCCGAGGTTTGGGACAGGTTATGGCTACACCTTC.

The rearrangement joins TRBV6-1 to TRBJ1-2; D unresolved. Germline CDR1 reads MNHNS; CDR2 reads SASEGT. The CDR3 runs to 14 residues. V was cut by 4 bases and J by 6 bases, with 15 bases left in between. Here the CDR3 reads CASSAYGLGHGYTF. The CDR3 DNA sequence: TGTGCCAGCAGTGCCTATGGACTCGGGCATGGCTACACCTTC.

This chain connects TRBV5-8 to TRBJ1-5, with D possibly matching TRBD1 (5 bases). The germline V gene encodes CDR1 SGHTS and CDR2 YDEGEE. There are 15 residues in the CDR3. The V gene lost 3 bases and the J gene lost 0 bases, with 10 bases spanning the gap. The CDR3 is CASSSQGYSNQPQHF. Written as DNA, the CDR3 is TGTGCCAGCAGCTCCCAGGGATATAGCAATCAGCCCCAGCATTTT.

The gene calls are TRBV4-2 and TRBJ2-2; TRBD2 is a possible D gene (5 bases). Trimming removed 4 bases at V and 2 bases at J, with 11 bases between. Looked up from germline, CDR1 is LGHNA and CDR2 is YNFKEQ. The CDR3 is made up of 15 amino acids. CDR3 DNA: TGTGCCAGCAGCCCAGTGTCGGGAAACACCGGGGAGCTGTTTTTT. Its protein is CASSPVSGNTGELFF.

The V call is TRBV7-3, the J call TRBJ1-2; the match to TRBD1 covers 9 bases. The CDR3 is 13 amino acids. V trimming: 6 bases; J trimming: 13 bases; junction bases outside the gene matches: 12. CDR1 and CDR2 (germline): SGHTA, FQGTGA. The CDR3: CASRLSGTGMITF. In nucleotides, the CDR3 is TGTGCCAGCAGGCTAAGTGGGACAGGGATGATCACCTTC.

This clone was recorded once. The chain recombines TRBV7-2 with TRBJ2-3; 7 bases agree with TRBD1. Germline V lookup: CDR1 SGHTA, CDR2 FQGNSA. The J segment lost 2 bases and the V segment lost 5 bases, leaving 10 bases of the junction unmatched. There are 16 residues in the CDR3. The DNA for the CDR3 is TGTGCCAGCAGCCTTGCGAGGGGGCGGGTCACAGATACGCAGTATTTT. It yields the protein CASSLARGRVTDTQYF.

The CDR3 spells CASSMERGANVLTF. CDR3 in DNA: TGTGCCAGCAGTATGGAGCGGGGGGCCAACGTCCTGACTTTC. The chain couples TRBV27 to TRBJ2-6; D perhaps matches TRBD2 (5 bases). V was shortened by 5 bases and J by 4 bases, with 9 bases between the two germline ends. This CDR3 has 14 residues. Germline-derived CDR1 and CDR2 are MNHEY and SMNVEV (reference sequence).

V gene TRBV27 combines with J gene TRBJ1-1; a weak D match, TRBD1 (5 bases). The CDR3 has 16 amino acids. Germline CDR1 is MNHEY and CDR2 is SMNVEV (reference sequence). Trimming shortened V by 0 bases and J by 0 bases, and 11 bases separated the two germline ends. The DNA for the CDR3 is TGTGCCAGCAGTTTATCGTGGCAGGGCCTGAACACTGAAGCTTTCTTT. Protein sequence: CASSLSWQGLNTEAFF.

V and J are TRBV6-9 and TRBJ1-6, with TRBD1 as a possible D gene (5 bases). This CDR3 has 11 residues. Trimming left V 4 bases short and J 19 bases short, with 14 bases between. Germline V lookup: CDR1 MNHGY, CDR2 SVAAGI. CDR3 loop: CASSFVRGGHF. The CDR3 DNA sequence: TGTGCCAGCAGTTTTGTGAGGGGCGGACACTTT.

The chain recombines TRBV18 with TRBJ2-5; the match to TRBD2 covers 12 bases. The CDR3 is made up of 16 amino acids. From germline, CDR1 is KGHSH and CDR2 LQKENI. V trimming: 0 bases; J trimming: 5 bases; junction bases outside the gene matches: 4. CDR3 amino acids: CASSPPLAGGQETQYF. The CDR3 region has the DNA TGTGCCAGCTCACCACCCCTAGCGGGGGGGCAGGAGACCCAGTACTTC.

This chain connects TRBV6-6 to TRBJ1-2; a weak D match, TRBD1 (6 bases). Germline loops: CDR1 MNHNY, CDR2 SVGAGI (reference sequence). The CDR3 has 12 amino acids. Between the trimmed V and J ends, which lost 7 bases and 8 bases, there was a span of 14 bases. CDR3: CASTNGQGGYTF. In DNA form, the CDR3 reads TGTGCCAGCACAAACGGTCAGGGGGGCTACACCTTC.

The rearrangement uses TRBV18 and TRBJ2-5; D unresolved. The J call could be wrong; TRBJ2-7 is a better fit for the DNA end. The CDR3 runs to 16 residues. In germline, CDR1 is KGHSH, CDR2 LQKENI. The CDR3 nucleotides read TGTGCCAGCTCGGAAGGTAGTCCCCTTTTCTCCTACGAGCAGTACTTC. Translation gives CASSEGSPLFSYEQYF.

The V gene is TRBV18, the J gene TRBJ2-2; TRBD1 aligns across 9 bases. The germline gives CDR1 KGHSH, CDR2 LQKENI. The CDR3 length is 16 residues. Germline trimming cut 3 bases from V and 5 bases from J; bases unmatched to any gene: 7. In DNA form, the CDR3 reads TGTGCCAGCTCACCCATTACAGGGGGCCTGACCGGGGAGCTGTTTTTT. Amino acids: CASSPITGGLTGELFF.

The chain links TRBV7-3 to TRBJ2-2, with unresolved D. Trimming removed 5 bases from V and 4 bases from J, with 11 bases in between. CDR1 is SGHTA and CDR2 is FQGTGA in the germline V gene. This CDR3 contains 14 residues. CDR3 region: CASSQTAATGELFF. The CDR3 region has the DNA TGTGCCAGCAGCCAGACCGCAGCCACCGGGGAGCTGTTTTTT.

V and J are TRBV5-1 and TRBJ2-7; 8 positions agree with TRBD2. The junction had 7 bases not matched to a gene; V was cut back by 1 base and J by 1 base. This CDR3 spans 16 amino acids. Germline lookup yields CDR1 SGHRS and CDR2 YFSETQ. The CDR3 DNA follows: TGCGCCAGCAGCTTGATCAGCGGGGGACTTTCCTACGAGCAGTACTTC. It encodes CASSLISGGLSYEQYF.

This chain links TRBV5-1 with TRBJ2-5, with a possible D match to TRBD1 (5 bases). Germline CDR1 SGHRS, CDR2 YFSETQ. Trimming removed 0 bases at V and 5 bases at J, with 14 bases between. This CDR3 comprises 15 residues. This CDR3 is CASSLARAGSETQYF. CDR3 DNA sequence: TGCGCCAGCAGCTTGGCCAGGGCAGGGTCGGAGACCCAGTACTTC.

This chain uses TRBV6-5 with TRBJ1-2, with a tentative D call TRBD1 (6 bases). V lost 6 bases and J lost 4, with 12 bases in between. The germline V gene has CDR1 MNHEY and CDR2 SVGAGI. The CDR3 covers 13 residues. This CDR3 reads CASRKQGSYGYTF. Here the CDR3 DNA reads TGTGCCAGCAGGAAACAGGGTAGCTATGGCTACACCTTC.

V is TRBV2 and J is TRBJ1-3, with TRBD1 identical over 7 bases. Germline CDR1 reads SNHLY; CDR2 reads FYNNEI. J was trimmed by 0 bases and V by 2 bases; bases with no gene match: 7. This CDR3 has 17 amino acids. Here the CDR3 reads CASSERGGTASGNTIYF. The CDR3 nucleotides read TGTGCCAGCAGTGAACGAGGCGGGACAGCCTCTGGAAACACCATATATTTT. Combining the CDR3 with reference TRBV2 and TRBJ1-3 gives the whole variable domain EPEVTQTPSHQVTQMGQEVILRCVPISNHLYFYWYRQILGQKVEFLVSFYNNEISEKSEIFDDQFSVERPDGSNFTLKIRSTKLEDSAMYFCASSERGGTASGNTIYFGEGSWLTVV.

This rearrangement joins TRBV5-1 to TRBJ1-1; the match to TRBD1 covers 10 bases. This CDR3 region has 14 residues. CDR1 is SGHRS and CDR2 is YFSETQ in the germline V gene. Trimming cost V 3 bases and J 12 bases; bases outside gene matches: 11. The CDR3 DNA is TGCGCCAGCAGCTGGTCCACCGACAGGGGGCTGTCTTTCTTT. Translating gives CASSWSTDRGLSFF.

This chain links TRBV14 with TRBJ1-6; unclear D gene. The V and J ends lost 0 bases and 7 bases respectively, with 7 bases between them. This CDR3 is 14 amino acids long. The germline V gene has CDR1 SGHDN and CDR2 FVKESK. CDR3 in DNA: TGTGCCAGCAGCCAAGATCTTCGAAATTCACCCCTCCACTTT. Translating it yields CASSQDLRNSPLHF.

V gene TRBV5-5 combines with J gene TRBJ2-6; D might be TRBD2 (5 bases). The CDR3 spans 18 residues. Germline assignment: CDR1 SGHKS and CDR2 YYEKEE (reference sequence). V was trimmed by 0 bases and J by 0 bases, leaving 13 bases between them. The CDR3 here is CASSLERVRDSGANVLTF. CDR3 coding DNA: TGTGCCAGCAGCTTGGAGCGAGTTCGGGACTCTGGGGCCAACGTCCTGACTTTC. Complete variable domain (other parts from reference TRBV5-5 and TRBJ2-6): DAGVTQSPTHLIKTRGQQVTLRCSPISGHKSVSWYQQVLGQGPQFIFQYYEKEERGRGNFPDRFSARQFPNYSSELNVNALLLGDSALYLCASSLERVRDSGANVLTFGAGSRLTVL.

This clone was detected once. The chain joins TRBV6-1 to TRBJ1-2; TRBD1 might be the D (5 bases). The CDR3 extends over 13 amino acids. Germline assignment: CDR1 MNHNS and CDR2 SASEGT. V lost 1 base, J lost 8 bases, and 11 bases lay in between. In DNA form, the CDR3 reads TGTGCCAGCAGTGAAGGGCGTAGGGACGGCTACACCTTC. Amino acids: CASSEGRRDGYTF.